This TCR beta chain emerged from a study of siplizumab effects on memory and regulatory T cells. To note about this clone: Its target is not known.

Points from the study as a whole: A major contribution to the alloresponse seemed to be made by naive T cells, which seemed more diverse than memory cells.

Assay: immunoSEQ multiplex PCR; the TCRdb copy retains only in-frame clones and omits some. The sample has approximately 82,000 clones, approximately 90% seen once. CDR1 MNHEY and CDR2 SVGAGI come from the germline V gene. Trimming pared 6 bases from V and 3 bases from J, leaving 5 bases between. The CDR3 runs 11 residues. This TCR came from a human donor in good health. This chain connects TRBV6-5 to TRBJ1-2; D remains ambiguous. The material sequenced was Tregs sorted from blood. In nucleotides, the CDR3 is TGTGCCAGCAGCAATTACTATGGCTACACCTTC. Protein product: CASSNYYGYTF.